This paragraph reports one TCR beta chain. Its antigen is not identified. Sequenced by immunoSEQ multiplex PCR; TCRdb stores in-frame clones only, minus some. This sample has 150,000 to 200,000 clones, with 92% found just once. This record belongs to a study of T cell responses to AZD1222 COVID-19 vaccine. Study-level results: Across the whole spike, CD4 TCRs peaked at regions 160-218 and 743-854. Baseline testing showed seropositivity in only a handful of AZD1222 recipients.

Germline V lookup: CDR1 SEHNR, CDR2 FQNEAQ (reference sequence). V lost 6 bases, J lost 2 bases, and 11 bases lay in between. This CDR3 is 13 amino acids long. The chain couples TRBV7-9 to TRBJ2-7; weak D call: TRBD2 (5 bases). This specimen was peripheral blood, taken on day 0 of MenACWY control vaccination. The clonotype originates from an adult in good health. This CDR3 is CASRPTGTYEQYF. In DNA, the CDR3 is TGTGCCAGCAGACCGACCGGGACCTACGAGCAGTACTTC.